Listed below are T cell receptor beta chains from one sample, sequenced in a study of T cell responses to AZD1222 COVID-19 vaccine. The table came from immunoSEQ multiplex PCR; TCRdb's copy has only in-frame clones and leaves some out. This table holds fewer than 120,000 clones, around nine tenths found once. Sequencing was performed on peripheral blood, taken 28 days after the second AZD1222 dose. These TCRs come from an adult who received the AZD1222 COVID-19 vaccine. The CDR3 runs from the conserved cysteine through the conserved F or W. The D gene is left open where the match is weak. For some rows the clone size is stated as once, few or many, or as a class when expanded; others skip it.

TRBV7-8	TRBJ1-5	.	.	TGTGCCAGCAGCATGGCGGGGTTTCAGCCCCAGCATTTT	CASSMAGFQPQHF
TRBV10-1	TRBJ1-4	.	.	TGCGCCAGCAGTGATCTTCTGTGTAATGAAAAACTGTTTTTT	CASSDLLCNEKLFF
TRBV27	TRBJ2-2	.	.	TGTGCCAGCAGTTTATCTAGGGGGGAAGTGGGCACCGGGGAGCTGTTTTTT	CASSLSRGEVGTGELFF
TRBV13	TRBJ2-7	.	TRBD2	TGTGCCAGCAGCCGACTAGCGGGCAGCTCCTACGAGCAGTACTTC	CASSRLAGSSYEQYF
TRBV3-1/TRBV3-2	TRBJ2-2	.	.	TGTGCCAGCAGCCAAGACTGGCCCGCCCCGGGGGAGCTGTTTTTT	CASSQDWPAPGELFF
TRBV28	TRBJ2-7	.	.	TGTGCCAGCAAGCTAATAGGATATGGGTCCTACGAGCAGTACTTC	CASKLIGYGSYEQYF
TRBV11-3	TRBJ1-3	once	TRBD1	TGTGCCAGCAGCTTACTACAGGGGAGCTCTGGAAACACCATATATTTT	CASSLLQGSSGNTIYF
TRBV5-1	TRBJ2-5	.	TRBD1	TGCGCCAGCAGCTTCGGACAGGGCCAAGAGACCCAGTACTTC	CASSFGQGQETQYF
TRBV9	TRBJ2-7	.	.	TGTGCCAGCAGTCCTAGAGACGGGGAGAGGGACGAGCAGTACTTC	CASSPRDGERDEQYF
TRBV28	TRBJ1-5	few	.	TGTGCCAGCAGTTTGGGAGGCGGGAATGGCGGGAGCAATCAGCCCCAGCATTTT	CASSLGGGNGGSNQPQHF
TRBV5-4	TRBJ2-7	.	TRBD2	TGTGCCAGCAGCTTGGGGCTGGGCGGGGGGGCCGGTTACGAGCAGTACTTC	CASSLGLGGGAGYEQYF